This TCR beta chain came from a study of T cells in Graves' hyperthyroidism and ophthalmopathy. The TCR beta CDR3 regions underwent amplification using RNA transcripts as the source. With the HTBI primer set, the TCR CDR3 went through a first round of RT-PCR. MiXCR, applied by TCRdb to the multiplex PCR reads, yields one record per CDR3 protein. The sample includes hundreds of thousands of distinct CDR3 sequences, 40% to 55% of them seen just once. This clonotype appeared many times. This receptor was identified in an adult man with Graves' disease, either hyperthyroidism or ophthalmopathy (not recorded which). Sequencing was done on a sample of peripheral blood or thyroid tissue (not recorded which).

DNA of the CDR3: TGTGCCAGCAGAGGAGGGGGGCTCAGCTACTATGGCTACACCTTC. Translating it yields CASRGGGLSYYGYTF. J is TRBJ1-2 and V is TRBV2; D is possibly TRBD1 (6 bases). The CDR3 is 15 amino acids. V was pared by 6 bases and J by 3 bases, with 17 bases between. The germline V gene has CDR1 SNHLY and CDR2 FYNNEI.